These 6 T cell receptor beta chains were all obtained from the same sample, sequenced in a study of regulatory T cells in long-lasting Graves disease. Arm-PCR of CDR3 regions and iRepertoire HTBI primers were used to build TCR beta libraries. TCRdb reprocessed the multiplex PCR reads via MiXCR and lists one record per CDR3 protein. The sample contains 360,000 or so distinct CDR3 sequences, approximately 12% of which appear only once. The time point is: newly diagnosed GD, antithyroid drugs for less than 3 months. RNA extracted from PBMCs served as the sequencing template. These data were likewise used in another study, on T cells in Graves' hyperthyroidism and ophthalmopathy.

Sequencing used peripheral blood mononuclear cells (PBMCs), obtained at new diagnosis, from a patient treated with antithyroid drugs. These receptors all come from a woman between 18 and 30 years old with Graves disease.

This clonotype was counted at least ten times. The V call is TRBV11-2, the J call TRBJ1-2; TRBD1 agrees at 8 bases. The CDR3 sequence is 16 residues long. In germline, CDR1 is SGHAT, CDR2 FQNNGV. J gave up 5 bases and V 1 base, and 9 bases lay outside the gene matches. The CDR3 DNA sequence: TGTGCCAGCAGCTTAGTGTCGGGACAGGTGCTGTATGGCTACACCTTC. This encodes CASSLVSGQVLYGYTF.

The genes are TRBV29-1 and TRBJ2-3; no clear D gene. This CDR3 contains 12 residues. CDR1 and CDR2 (germline): SQVTM, ANQGSEA. The V end lost 8 bases, the J end lost 2 bases, and 11 bases lay between the germline ends. CDR3 in amino acids: CSITDFTDTQYF. The CDR3 DNA sequence: TGCAGCATTACTGATTTCACAGATACGCAGTATTTT.

Points on this clonotype: A much larger clone differs by one base, so this may be a read error. The CDR3 protein is CSAGYYGYTF. The CDR3 nucleotides read TGCAGTGCTGGATACTATGGCTACACCTTC. The rearrangement uses TRBV20-1 and TRBJ1-2; D call uncertain. Germline V gives CDR1 DFQATT, CDR2 SNEGSKA (reference sequence). The length of the CDR3 is 10 residues. The V end was cut by 5 bases, the J end by 3 bases, with 4 bases between.

This clonotype was detected ten times or more. The V gene is TRBV10-3, the J gene TRBJ2-7; 8 nucleotides align to TRBD2. The ends lost 5 bases at V and 4 bases at J; junction bases unmatched: 7. Germline V gene sequence: CDR1 ENHRY, CDR2 SYGVKD. This CDR3 has 14 amino acids. CDR3 DNA sequence: TGTGCCATCAGTCCCGCGGGGGGCGAATACGAGCAGTACGTC. It is translated as CAISPAGGEYEQYV.

The rearrangement joins TRBV24-1 to TRBJ2-1, with D hard to call. The CDR3 has 15 amino acids. With 7 bases removed from V and 5 bases from J, the gap between germline ends came to 17 bases. The V gene's germline CDR1 is KGHDR and CDR2 SFDVKD. CDR3 amino acids: CATSDTGRLDNEQFF. In nucleotides, the CDR3 is TGTGCCACCAGCGACACTGGGCGGTTGGACAATGAGCAGTTCTTC.

V gene TRBV7-9 combines with J gene TRBJ2-5, with D perhaps matching TRBD1 (5 bases). The germline V gene encodes CDR1 SEHNR and CDR2 FQNEAQ (reference sequence). V was cut by 6 bases and J by 4 bases, with 15 bases left in between. The CDR3 has 14 residues. CDR3 coding DNA: TGTGCCAGCAGTGACGGAAGCCAGGGAGAGACCCAGTACTTC. Its translation is CASSDGSQGETQYF.